This TCR beta chain was found in a study of T cell changes during pregnancy in multiple sclerosis. V trimming: 0 bases; J trimming: 11 bases; junction bases outside the gene matches: 11. Germline V gene data show CDR1 as LGHNA and CDR2 as YSLEER. The CDR3 is made up of 16 amino acids. Some clones are missing from TCRdb's copy, which holds only in-frame ones; the method was immunoSEQ multiplex PCR. The data contain 25,000 to 35,000 clones, roughly 87% of them singletons. The receptor comes from a female donor with multiple sclerosis, enrolled in a pregnancy study. Sequencing was performed on CD8+ T cells from peripheral blood mononuclear cells, taken in the first trimester of pregnancy. The V call is TRBV4-3, the J call TRBJ2-5; 11 nucleotides match TRBD2. DNA for the CDR3: TGCGCCAGCAGCCAAGATGGAACTAGCGGGAGTGGTGAGCAGTACTTC. Protein product: CASSQDGTSGSGEQYF.